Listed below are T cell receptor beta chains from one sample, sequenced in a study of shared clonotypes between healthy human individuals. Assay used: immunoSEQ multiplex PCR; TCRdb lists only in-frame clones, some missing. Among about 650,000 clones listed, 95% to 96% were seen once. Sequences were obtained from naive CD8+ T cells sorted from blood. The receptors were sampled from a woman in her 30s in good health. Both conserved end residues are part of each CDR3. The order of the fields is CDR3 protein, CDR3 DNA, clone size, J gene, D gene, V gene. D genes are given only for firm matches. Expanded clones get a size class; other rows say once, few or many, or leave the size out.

CASTFLASGSEQYF | TGTGCCAGCACTTTCCTGGCTAGCGGGAGCGAGCAGTACTTC | . | TRBJ2-7 | TRBD2 | TRBV28
CASSFGGQGEQYF | TGTGCCAGCAGCTTCGGGGGGCAGGGGGAGCAGTACTTC | . | TRBJ2-7 | . | TRBV5-4
CSAHNGGIVF | TGCAGTGCCCATAACGGAGGGATCGTTTTT | few | TRBJ1-4 | . | TRBV20-1
CASSEKTYEQYF | TGTGCCAGCAGTGAAAAGACATACGAGCAGTACTTC | . | TRBJ2-7 | . | TRBV2
CASSLALNNEQFF | TGTGCCAGCAGCTTGGCCCTAAACAATGAGCAGTTCTTC | . | TRBJ2-1 | . | TRBV5-4
CASSLYNEQFF | TGTGCCAGCAGTCTCTACAATGAGCAGTTCTTC | once | TRBJ2-1 | . | TRBV28
CASRPGAGATQYF | TGTGCCAGCAGGCCAGGGGCAGGGGCCACCCAGTACTTC | . | TRBJ2-5 | . | TRBV27
CATTRTRSSYEQYF | TGTGCCACCACCCGGACCAGAAGCTCCTACGAGCAGTACTTC | . | TRBJ2-7 | . | TRBV15
CASHTPRLYF | TGCGCCAGCCACACCCCGAGGCTGTACTTC | . | TRBJ2-7 | . | TRBV4-1
CASTSDSTLLGTF | TGTGCCAGCACTTCGGACAGTACCCTTCTGGGGACCTTC | . | TRBJ1-2 | . | TRBV6-6
CASSSDRRRSGNTIYF | TGCGCCAGCAGCTCGGACAGGCGACGCTCTGGAAACACCATATATTTT | . | TRBJ1-3 | TRBD1 | TRBV5-1
CASSFAQGSYEQYF | TGTGCCAGCAGTTTCGCTCAGGGATCCTACGAGCAGTACTTC | . | TRBJ2-7 | . | TRBV27
CASSVLAGGVGEQFF | TGTGCCAGCAGTGTTCTAGCGGGAGGAGTGGGTGAGCAGTTCTTC | . | TRBJ2-1 | TRBD2 | TRBV6-4
CASSEPETEYSGNTIYF | TGTGCCAGCAGTGAGCCAGAAACAGAATACTCTGGAAACACCATATATTTT | . | TRBJ1-3 | . | TRBV2
CASSTGLAGVYEQFF | TGTGCCAGCAGCACGGGACTAGCGGGAGTTTATGAGCAGTTCTTC | . | TRBJ2-1 | TRBD2 | TRBV5-6
CASSDRLPDNEQFF | TGTGCCAGCAGTGATCGGCTCCCAGACAATGAGCAGTTCTTC | once | TRBJ2-1 | . | TRBV6-1
CASSEGSSFSYEQYF | TGCGCCAGCAGTGAAGGCAGTAGTTTCTCCTACGAGCAGTACTTC | . | TRBJ2-7 | . | TRBV10-1
CASSESTGWNTGELFF | TGCGCCAGCAGTGAGTCGACAGGGTGGAACACCGGGGAGCTGTTTTTT | . | TRBJ2-2 | TRBD1 | TRBV10-1
CATSPGVESYEQYF | TGTGCCACCTCCCCGGGGGTGGAGTCCTACGAGCAGTACTTC | once | TRBJ2-7 | . | TRBV19
CASSFLTRGRVGYTF | TGTGCCAGCAGCTTCCTCACCAGGGGGCGGGTTGGCTACACCTTC | once | TRBJ1-2 | TRBD1 | TRBV5-6
CASSPTGGPNTEAFF | TGTGCCAGCAGCCCCACAGGGGGACCGAACACTGAAGCTTTCTTT | . | TRBJ1-1 | TRBD1 | TRBV11-2
CASSEDSYSNQPQHF | TGTGCCAGCAGTGAGGACAGTTATAGCAATCAGCCCCAGCATTTT | . | TRBJ1-5 | . | TRBV6-4
CASGHAGGYNEQFF | TGTGCCAGCGGACACGCAGGGGGATACAATGAGCAGTTCTTC | . | TRBJ2-1 | TRBD1 | TRBV2
CSVGGSYEQYF | TGCAGCGTAGGAGGCTCCTACGAGCAGTACTTC | . | TRBJ2-7 | . | TRBV29-1
CASSPDLNYEQYF | TGCGCCAGCAGCCCCGACCTTAATTACGAGCAGTACTTC | . | TRBJ2-7 | . | TRBV4-1
CASSLQLAFEETQYF | TGTGCCAGCAGCCTACAACTAGCGTTCGAGGAGACCCAGTACTTC | . | TRBJ2-5 | TRBD2 | TRBV7-6
CASSIGTSPTTNEKLFF | TGTGCCAGTAGTATAGGGACCTCCCCGACAACTAATGAAAAACTGTTTTTT | . | TRBJ1-4 | . | TRBV19
CASSFPAVAGGPSHTQYF | TGTGCCAGCAGTTTTCCCGCAGTAGCGGGAGGGCCATCACATACGCAGTATTTT | . | TRBJ2-3 | TRBD2 | TRBV28
CASSSTGIDGYTF | TGTGCCAGTAGCTCGACAGGGATCGATGGCTACACCTTC | . | TRBJ1-2 | TRBD1 | TRBV19
CSDDRGSYNEQFF | TGCAGCGACGACAGGGGATCCTACAATGAGCAGTTCTTC | . | TRBJ2-1 | TRBD1 | TRBV29-1
CASSPRLAGANVLTF | TGTGCCAGCAGCCCAAGACTAGCGGGGGCCAACGTCCTGACTTTC | . | TRBJ2-6 | TRBD2 | TRBV13
CASSYGLAGGTGELFF | TGTGCCAGCAGTTACGGACTAGCGGGAGGCACCGGGGAGCTGTTTTTT | . | TRBJ2-2 | TRBD2 | TRBV6-5
CASSEGMAYGYTF | TGTGCCAGCAGTGAGGGAATGGCCTATGGCTACACCTTC | . | TRBJ1-2 | . | TRBV6-1
CASSDQGGGYGYTF | TGCGCCAGCAGCGACCAGGGGGGAGGCTATGGCTACACCTTC | . | TRBJ1-2 | TRBD1 | TRBV4-1
CASSQPARDIWGVGGNTIYF | TGTGCCAGCAGCCAACCGGCCCGGGACATCTGGGGGGTGGGTGGAAACACCATATATTTT | . | TRBJ1-3 | . | TRBV4-2
CASSLGTDTQYF | TGTGCCAGCAGCTTAGGGACAGATACGCAGTATTTT | . | TRBJ2-3 | . | TRBV7-9
CASSAGTDYNEQFF | TGTGCCAGCAGCGCCGGGACTGACTACAATGAGCAGTTCTTC | once | TRBJ2-1 | . | TRBV9
CATGSLGEGANEQFF | TGTGCCACCGGAAGTCTAGGGGAGGGGGCAAATGAGCAGTTCTTC | . | TRBJ2-1 | . | TRBV15
CASSHTSGGGYNEQFF | TGTGCCAGCAGCCATACTAGCGGGGGTGGGTACAATGAGCAGTTCTTC | . | TRBJ2-1 | TRBD2 | TRBV11-3
CASSSPEGANTKNIQYF | TGTGCCAGCAGTTCCCCCGAGGGTGCTAACACCAAAAACATTCAGTACTTC | . | TRBJ2-4 | . | TRBV28
CASSFRNGWEQYF | TGTGCCAGCAGCTTCCGAAACGGGTGGGAGCAGTACTTC | . | TRBJ2-7 | . | TRBV5-5
CASSLGTLEVHGYTF | TGTGCCAGCAGTTTAGGGACCTTGGAGGTACATGGCTACACCTTC | . | TRBJ1-2 | . | TRBV28
CASSNRAGYNEQFF | TGTGCCAGCAGTAACCGGGCGGGTTACAATGAGCAGTTCTTC | . | TRBJ2-1 | . | TRBV27
CASSLLGDRVYGYTF | TGTGCCAGCAGCCTCCTTGGGGACAGGGTCTATGGCTACACCTTC | . | TRBJ1-2 | TRBD1 | TRBV5-4